This T cell receptor beta chain was retrieved from a study of T-cell reconstitution after alpha-beta-depleted transplantation in children. Broader study findings: Newly generated T cells supplied most T-cell counts and diversity one year post-transplant. It was surviving recipient T cells and thymic progenitors that gave some patients high TCRbeta diversity at day 60. Approximately two months post-transplant, alpha-beta T cells reportedly originated from several hundred expanded graft clones.

This clonotype occurred many times. No antigen is known for it. It was with unique molecular identifiers that the TCRbeta library was prepared. TCRdb used MiXCR to reprocess the PCR reads, holding one entry per CDR3 protein. The repertoire consists of about 980,000 distinct CDR3 sequences, with under 30% occurring once and the leading ten covering 28%. Germline loops: CDR1 MNHEY, CDR2 SMNVEV (reference sequence). The V gene lost 4 bases and the J gene lost 5 bases, with 17 bases spanning the gap. The CDR3 consists of 16 residues. The chain recombines TRBV27 with TRBJ2-2, with D possibly called TRBD1 or TRBD2 (6 bases each). The TCR was taken from a boy younger than two who had a stem cell transplant for SCID, so the T cells may come from the graft donor. Sequenced material: PBMCs, mostly from graft donor cells, taken 360 days after TCRalphabeta/CD19-depleted stem cell transplant. CDR3 protein: CASSSAGDGRTGELFF. Here the CDR3 DNA reads TGTGCCAGCAGTTCGGCAGGGGACGGGAGAACCGGGGAGCTGTTTTTT.